This T cell receptor (beta chain) was profiled in a study of shared clonotypes between healthy human individuals. Study conclusions and caveats: Non-shared clonotypes had lower generation probabilities than clonotypes shared by all four sorted-subset donors. Estimated clonotype richness was generally higher in naive than memory subsets. Among several donors, roughly 5% of naive CD4 clonotypes were found in common.

The protocol was immunoSEQ multiplex PCR, while the TCRdb copy is restricted to in-frame clones and leaves out a portion. In the table there are about 2 million clones, about 95% of which are singletons. Naive CD8 cells lacked CD45RO and underwent positive selection for CCR7, leaving out terminally differentiated effector memory CD45RA+ cells. Participating donors were healthy, HIV-negative adults free of recent acute infections or vaccinations. The CDR3 extends over 17 amino acids. Germline V gives CDR1 KGHSH, CDR2 LQKENI. V lost 3 bases, J lost 2 bases, and 19 bases lay in between. On this clone itself: Its specificity is unknown.

V gene TRBV18 combines with J gene TRBJ1-2, with D perhaps matching TRBD1 (6 bases). The sequenced sample was naive CD8+ T cells sorted from blood. This TCR came from a man between 18 and 29 years old in good health. In DNA form, the CDR3 reads TGTGCCAGCTCACCGACTTTAAGACCGGGACACAACTATGGCTACACCTTC. Translating it yields CASSPTLRPGHNYGYTF. Looking up the rest from reference TRBV18 and TRBJ1-2 gives the full variable domain: NAGVMQNPRHLVRRRGQEARLRCSPMKGHSHVYWYRQLPEEGLKFMVYLQKENIIDESGMPKERFSAEFPKEGPSILRIQQVVRGDSAAYFCASSPTLRPGHNYGYTFGSGTRLTVV.